This T cell receptor beta chain was found in a study of blood T cell repertoires in COVID-19. As for the study in general: Sites in the United States, Italy and Spain provided acute and convalescent COVID-19 samples.

Per the original data handling: Amplification of reference gene primers provided the estimated nucleated cell counts. Libraries were prepared by immunoSEQ multiplex PCR; TCRdb keeps only in-frame clonotypes and omits some of them. That table is the source of V, J and clone size, and D and trimming were worked out from the DNA. Of about 320,000 clones listed, 80% to 90% were seen once; the top ten hold about 10%. Enrolled through a virtual design, the participants were between roughly 18 and 95 years of age and came from under 30 US areas. Clinical history reported by participants formed the basis on which cohorts were assigned. There are 13 residues in the CDR3. V lost 6 bases and J lost 5, with 11 bases in between.

The sequencing sample was made of PBMCs or T cells enriched from blood (not recorded which). This TCR was sampled from a woman under 30 who had recovered from COVID-19. The J gene is TRBJ1-5, the V gene TRBV12-3 or TRBV12-4; D possibly corresponds to TRBD1 (6 bases). CDR3 protein: CASSQTGHQPQHF. Written as DNA, the CDR3 is TGTGCCAGCAGCCAGACAGGTCATCAGCCCCAGCATTTT.